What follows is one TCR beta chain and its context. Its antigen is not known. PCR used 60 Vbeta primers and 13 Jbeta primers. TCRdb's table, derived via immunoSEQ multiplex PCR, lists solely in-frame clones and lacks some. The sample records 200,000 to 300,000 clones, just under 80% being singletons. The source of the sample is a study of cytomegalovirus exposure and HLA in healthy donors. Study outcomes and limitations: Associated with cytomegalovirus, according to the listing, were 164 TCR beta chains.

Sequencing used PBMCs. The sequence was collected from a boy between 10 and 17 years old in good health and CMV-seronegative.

The CDR3 sequence: CASSYLQGSRSPLHF. Written as DNA, the CDR3 is TGTGCCAGCAGTTACTTACAGGGGAGCAGGTCACCCCTCCACTTT. The chain uses TRBV6-5 and TRBJ1-6; 7 bases map to TRBD1. V was clipped by 1 base and J by 10 bases; unmatched bases: 7. From germline, CDR1 is MNHEY and CDR2 SVGAGI. The CDR3 length is 15 residues.